The rows below give T cell receptor beta chains drawn from one sample of a study of cytomegalovirus exposure and HLA in healthy donors. TCRdb keeps only in-frame clones here, not all; method: immunoSEQ multiplex PCR. The table has approximately 88,000 clones, around 64% seen once. Sequenced material: PBMCs. Receptor source: a man aged 60 to 75 in good health and CMV-seronegative. CDR3s leave out the opening cysteine and the closing phenylalanine or tryptophan. Fields, in order: CDR3 length, V gene, CDR3 protein.

13	TRBV4-1	ASSQYLTSTDTQY
13	TRBV2	ASSAQTGGYNEQF
11	TRBV2	ANSGTGGDTQY
12	TRBV7-9	ASSLGQSYEKLF
14	TRBV9	ASSEGLAASTDTQY
11	TRBV27	VSGGVPSYEQY
14	TRBV7-9	ASSLGSAGDTGELF
12	TRBV11-3	ASSPRTVSYEQY
13	TRBV5-4	ASTKGGQGVGEQY
11	TRBV6-4	ASSVKNTGELF
12	TRBV10-1	ASSEGTARYEQY
12	TRBV6-5	ASSGTSTNGELF
13	TRBV2	ASSPGTSVIHEQF
16	TRBV27	ASSPSAPGQGRRYGYT
14	TRBV9	ASSLSWSGAYNEQF
11	TRBV2	ASRGTGDRGYT
17	TRBV5-5	ASSFLLGTGKNTDQPQH
16	TRBV6-1	ASSELGSGGVMGFEQF
13	TRBV5-1	ASSSHRASNEKLF
13	TRBV6-1	ASSEVGLINEKLF
15	TRBV11-3	ASSLSPSGSSYNEQF
12	TRBV5-6	ASSLKLATGELF
12	TRBV6-1	ASSDRQFTGELF
14	TRBV5-1	ASSLLGQGASPEAF
12	TRBV28	ASSPPPLGGEQY
16	TRBV5-1	ASSFGQGAWSSTDTQY
10	TRBV5-4	ASSLTSDTQY
19	TRBV5-1	ASSSPKPGHRSTSGANVLT
12	TRBV5-1	ASSPSLSTDTQY
14	TRBV10-2	ASSGLVSRGNQPQH
11	TRBV6-4	ASSDSIENEQF
12	TRBV7-9	ASSLQGALSPLH
12	TRBV14	ASMGRELSNEQF
15	TRBV29-1	SVDGLAGGPFYNEQF
11	TRBV7-2	ARGAAGVDTQY
10	TRBV7-2	ASSLDEGQAF
13	TRBV6-1	ASSESGGWVGTQY
13	TRBV18	ASSPGDRVYNEQF